These 18 T cell receptor beta chains came from one sample sequenced in a study of T-cell reconstitution after alpha-beta-depleted transplantation in children. Preparing the TCRbeta library involved the use of unique molecular identifiers. A single record per CDR3 protein comes from TCRdb applying MiXCR to the PCR reads. The sample consists of 600,000 to 700,000 distinct CDR3 sequences, about an eighth of them appearing once. Sequenced here: PBMCs, sampled before TCRalphabeta/CD19-depleted stem cell transplant. Receptors originate from a girl aged 2-10 years with congenital amegakaryocytic thrombocytopenia, due to receive a stem cell transplant.

The sample holds many counts of this clonotype. The chain links TRBV11-2 to TRBJ2-1; TRBD2 aligns across 8 bases. There are 14 residues in the CDR3. Germline loops: CDR1 SGHAT, CDR2 FQNNGV. V was pared by 5 bases and J by 8 bases, with 8 bases of the junction left unmatched. Written as DNA, the CDR3 is TGTGCCAGCAGCACCCCGGCAGCGGGAGATGAGCAGTTCTTC. The encoded protein is CASSTPAAGDEQFF. Full variable domain (remainder filled in from reference TRBV11-2 and TRBJ2-1): EAGVAQSPRYKIIEKRQSVAFWCNPISGHATLYWYQQILGQGPKLLIQFQNNGVVDDSQLPKDRFSAERLKGVDSTLKIQPAKLEDSAVYLCASSTPAAGDEQFFGPGTRLTVL.

This clonotype was seen ten or more times. The CDR3 reads CASSTGHGSTDTQYF. Written as DNA, the CDR3 is TGTGCCAGCAGCACGGGACACGGGAGCACAGATACGCAGTATTTT. The chain uses TRBV7-6 and TRBJ2-3; D may be TRBD1 (6 bases). Trimming removed 5 bases from V and 0 bases from J, with 12 bases in between. The CDR3 consists of 15 residues. CDR1 SGHVS and CDR2 FNYEAQ come from the germline V gene.

Many counts were recorded for this clonotype. The chain is built from TRBV10-2 and TRBJ2-7; the D is unclear. Trimming shortened V by 2 bases and J by 6 bases, and 8 bases separated the two germline ends. The germline gives CDR1 WSHSY, CDR2 SAAADI. This CDR3 region has 12 residues. CDR3 DNA sequence: TGCGCCAGCAGTGAGAGGGCTCGCGAGCAGTACTTC. Translation gives CASSERAREQYF.

With respect to this clonotype: This may stem from a read error, because a much larger clone lies one nucleotide away. Because the CDR3 is missing its conserved closing phenylalanine or tryptophan, this is likely a read error. This chain joins TRBV4-2 and TRBJ2-7; 8 bases are a match to TRBD2. CDR1 and CDR2 (germline): LGHNA, YNFKEQ. There are 16 residues in the CDR3. The junction had 8 bases not matched to a gene; V was cut back by 0 bases and J by 4 bases. CDR3 loop: CASSQDSSGPAYEQYL. The DNA for the CDR3 is TGTGCCAGCAGCCAAGATTCTAGCGGGCCAGCTTACGAGCAGTACCTC.

The chain employs TRBV29-1 and TRBJ2-7; TRBD2 agrees at 10 bases. The CDR3 extends over 15 amino acids. Germline-derived CDR1 and CDR2 are SQVTM and ANQGSEA. J gave up 4 bases and V 4 bases, and 10 bases lay outside the gene matches. The DNA of the CDR3 is TGCAGCGTTGTTACTAGCGGGGATCCCGAATACGAGCAGTACTTC. It encodes CSVVTSGDPEYEQYF.

This clonotype was seen more than once but under ten times. The chain joins TRBV20-1 to TRBJ2-4; D may be TRBD1 (5 bases). The V gene's germline CDR1 is DFQATT and CDR2 SNEGSKA (reference sequence). V lost 2 bases and J 11 bases, leaving 16 bases between the germline ends. The CDR3 runs to 13 residues. The CDR3: CSARLLGGAFQYF. CDR3 coding DNA: TGCAGTGCTAGACTCCTCGGTGGGGCTTTTCAGTACTTC.

The table lists this clonotype with many counts. The J gene is TRBJ2-2, the V gene TRBV7-7; tentatively, D is TRBD1 (6 bases). The CDR3 totals 14 residues. Deletions cut 5 bases from V and 1 base from J, with 8 bases between. Germline V gene lookup returns CDR1 SSHAT and CDR2 FNYEAQ (reference sequence). In DNA, the CDR3 is TGTGCCAGCAGCCAGGGACAGAACACCGGGGAGCTGTTTTTT. It is translated as CASSQGQNTGELFF.

This chain joins TRBV21-1 and TRBJ2-6; whether TRBD1, the table's D call, matches the DNA was not checked. TRBV21-1 has pseudogene status. The CDR3 contains 15 residues. The CDR3, as DNA: TGTGCCAGCAGCCCGAGAGGGGTTGGGGCCAACGTCCTGCCTTTC. This translates into CASSPRGVGANVLPF.

This clonotype was detected ten times or more. This chain links TRBV20-1 with TRBJ2-3; D possibly corresponds to TRBD2 (5 bases). CDR3 length: 15 amino acids. V dropped 5 bases and J dropped 1 base, with 16 bases sitting between them. Per the germline V gene, CDR1 is DFQATT and CDR2 is SNEGSKA (reference sequence). The CDR3 DNA reads as TGCAGTGCTCCAAATGGGGAGTCTGGCACAGATACGCAGTATTTT. Protein: CSAPNGESGTDTQYF.

This clonotype has a count of ten or more. The chain carries TRBV29-1 and TRBJ1-2, with D possibly matching TRBD1 (5 bases). The CDR3 sequence is 10 residues long. Germline CDR1 reads SQVTM; CDR2 reads ANQGSEA. The CDR3: CRGANYGYTF. CDR3 DNA: TGCAGGGGGGCTAACTATGGCTACACCTTC.

This clonotype was seen repeatedly, ten times or more. The gene calls are TRBV7-6 and TRBJ2-3; 10 bases match TRBD2. The CDR3 length is 16 residues. From germline, CDR1 is SGHVS and CDR2 FNYEAQ. J was trimmed by 2 bases and V by 1 base; bases with no gene match: 3. CDR3 in amino acids: CASSLVGTSDTDTQYF. CDR3 coding DNA: TGTGCCAGCAGCTTAGTGGGGACTAGCGACACAGATACGCAGTATTTT.

This clonotype was counted many times. The chain couples TRBV30 to TRBJ1-4; D remains ambiguous. The V gene lost 0 bases and the J gene lost 6 bases, with 2 bases spanning the gap. The CDR3 runs to 11 residues. The germline gives CDR1 GTSNPN, CDR2 SVGIG (reference sequence). The CDR3, as DNA: TGTGCCTGGAGTGTGGATGAAAAACTGTTTTTT. It encodes CAWSVDEKLFF.

This clonotype appeared a few times. The gene calls are TRBV29-1 and TRBJ2-2; D ambiguous. There are 14 residues in the CDR3. CDR1 and CDR2 from the germline V gene are SQVTM and ANQGSEA. With 3 bases removed from V and 0 bases from J, the gap between germline ends came to 8 bases. CDR3 residues: CSVELSSNTGELFF. In DNA form, the CDR3 reads TGCAGCGTTGAGCTCTCCTCGAACACCGGGGAGCTGTTTTTT.

This clonotype has a count of ten or more. V is TRBV5-5 and J is TRBJ2-1; TRBD1 matches at 7 bases. There are 15 residues in the CDR3. Germline V gene lookup returns CDR1 SGHKS and CDR2 YYEKEE (reference sequence). The trim removed 0 bases at V and 4 bases at J, leaving 4 bases unmatched. The CDR3 sequence is CASSLEGADYNEQFF. The DNA for the CDR3 is TGTGCCAGCAGCTTGGAGGGGGCCGATTACAATGAGCAGTTCTTC.

This chain connects TRBV6-4 to TRBJ2-2; D remains ambiguous. The CDR3 spans 14 residues. Germline CDR1 MRHNA, CDR2 SNTAGT. Trimming left V 4 bases short and J 0 bases short, with 6 bases between. CDR3 nucleotide sequence: TGTGCCAGCAGTGTTAAGACGAACACCGGGGAGCTGTTTTTT. Protein: CASSVKTNTGELFF.

This chain joins TRBV10-3 and TRBJ2-1, with TRBD2 matching over 11 bases. There are 14 residues in the CDR3. The germline V gene has CDR1 ENHRY and CDR2 SYGVKD. V lost 11 bases, J lost 8 bases, and 11 bases stayed unmatched. CDR3 protein: CASTLSSGRDEQFF. The CDR3 DNA reads TGTGCCTCTACGTTGAGTAGCGGGAGGGATGAGCAGTTCTTC.

Ten or more counts support this clonotype. This chain joins TRBV10-1 and TRBJ2-5; TRBD2 might be the D (5 bases). Trimming shortened V by 3 bases and J by 2 bases, and 10 bases separated the two germline ends. The CDR3 totals 14 residues. From germline, CDR1 is WNHNN and CDR2 SYGVQD (reference sequence). The CDR3 loop is CASSDIARQETQYF. The CDR3 bases are TGCGCCAGCAGTGATATAGCGAGACAAGAGACCCAGTACTTC.

This clonotype occurred many times. DNA of the CDR3: TGTGCCAGCGGTGCCGCGCGGACCACCATGGGGAATGAGCAGTTCTTC. This gives the protein CASGAARTTMGNEQFF. This rearrangement joins TRBV28 to TRBJ2-1; D unresolved. CDR1 is MDHEN, CDR2 SYDVKM, per germline. V was clipped by 8 bases and J by 7 bases, with 24 bases between them. This CDR3 is 16 amino acids long.